This TCR beta chain comes out of a study of PD-L1 blockade in urothelial cancer (dated by TCRdb to 2016 to 2017). Regarding the study in general: All patients started therapy around 2014 and received atezolizumab 1,200 mg intravenously every 3 weeks. About nine tenths of the roughly 29 patients were males with bladder-origin urothelial cancer, and 18 of 29 reported a prior smoking history. An ECOG performance status of 0 or 1 was recorded for the patients, and 0 to 3 prior chemotherapy regimens had been received by the patients. Blood samples were analyzed 3 weeks after the start of treatment (second dose) and 6 weeks after the start of treatment. Blood samples yielded a median of roughly 150,000 T cells and tens of thousands of unique TCRs, with median clonality 0.080. The study was an exploratory multi-omic analysis of somatic, immune and clinical correlates of response to PD-L1 blockade with atezolizumab in urothelial cancer. TCR sequencing covered pretreatment tumor samples and matched, serially collected peripheral blood taken before and after atezolizumab treatment. Durable clinical benefit was defined as progression-free survival longer than 6 months, and TCR features were also tested against progression-free and overall survival. In the same patients, whole exome sequencing and RNA sequencing of pretreatment tumors were performed in addition to TCR sequencing. Several patients reached durable clinical benefit, while 15 to 25 patients did not. Just over 28 patients had pretreatment blood TCR-seq, some 25 had at least one posttreatment blood collection, and some 25 had tumor TCR-seq. What the research found in general, with its limitations: Among patients with durable benefit, tumor-associated TCR clones showed greater expansion in peripheral blood 3 weeks after treatment started (n of about 20, p = 0.022). Small sample size (n ≈ 29) and many exploratory analyses mean the results are intended to be hypothesis-generating. Improved progression-free and overall survival was associated with having pretreatment peripheral blood TCR clonality below the median.

CDR1 and CDR2, looked up from the germline V gene, are MNHEY and SVGAGI. The CDR3 runs 15 residues from the cysteine to the phenylalanine. Of all the DNA, just the CDR3 is kept, 45 bases in frame from base 1. V is clipped by 0 bases and J by 5 bases, and the sequence between their germline boundaries is 12 bases long. The sample's time point label, decoded: peripheral blood 6 weeks after treatment start. The cohort included about 27 patients with locally advanced or metastatic urothelial carcinoma who were treated at Memorial Sloan Kettering on a trial protocol. Peripheral blood mononuclear cells were collected pretreatment and during treatment, with between 1 and 8 total time points obtained per patient. The Qiagen DNeasy Blood extraction kit was used to purify genomic DNA from total PBMCs and from tumor samples. PBMCs were collected pretreatment and during treatment and were isolated and stored as previously described.

Synthetic TCR analog templates were spiked into each PCR so that absolute template abundance could be estimated from read counts. Using the immunoSEQ assay, TCRbeta CDR3 regions were amplified from genomic DNA with bias-controlled V and J gene primers. Sequencing of rearranged TCRbeta segments was done at approximately 20X coverage. In the paper's pipeline: Sequencing errors were corrected by clustering and CDR3s were annotated against IMGT to assign V, D and J genes. Downstream analyses used only productive TCRbeta rearrangements and left out out-of-frame or stop-codon sequences. Clonality was calculated as one minus the Shannon entropy normalized by the log of the number of unique productive sequences. Clones differing between time points or between blood and tumor were identified by Fisher's exact test with Benjamini-Hochberg correction at adjusted p below 0.01. Imported from immuneACCESS, the table was reduced by TCRdb to in-frame sequences with V and J called. These copies leave out some clones; in studies compared against another copy, an unresolved V gene accounts for under half, and the cause of the remainder is not known. V and J calls and clone size are those listed in that table; D and trimming were worked out from the DNA. The sample table contains about 120,000 clones; only one count was recorded for around 86% of them. The top ten clonotypes cover roughly 2.6% of the sample.

This clone was observed a handful of times. Its antigen is currently not known. Base qualities are not recorded, but no much larger clone differs from it by a single base. The clonotype comes from a man aged 45 to 65 with urothelial cancer. The sample was PBMCs, taken around atezolizumab (anti-PD-L1) treatment. The chain employs TRBV6-5 and TRBJ2-3; D gene: possibly TRBD2, on 5 matching bases. CDR3 region: CASSYSRGRRDTQYF. The DNA sequence is as follows: TGTGCCAGCAGTTACTCACGTGGGAGAAGAGATACGCAGTATTTT.